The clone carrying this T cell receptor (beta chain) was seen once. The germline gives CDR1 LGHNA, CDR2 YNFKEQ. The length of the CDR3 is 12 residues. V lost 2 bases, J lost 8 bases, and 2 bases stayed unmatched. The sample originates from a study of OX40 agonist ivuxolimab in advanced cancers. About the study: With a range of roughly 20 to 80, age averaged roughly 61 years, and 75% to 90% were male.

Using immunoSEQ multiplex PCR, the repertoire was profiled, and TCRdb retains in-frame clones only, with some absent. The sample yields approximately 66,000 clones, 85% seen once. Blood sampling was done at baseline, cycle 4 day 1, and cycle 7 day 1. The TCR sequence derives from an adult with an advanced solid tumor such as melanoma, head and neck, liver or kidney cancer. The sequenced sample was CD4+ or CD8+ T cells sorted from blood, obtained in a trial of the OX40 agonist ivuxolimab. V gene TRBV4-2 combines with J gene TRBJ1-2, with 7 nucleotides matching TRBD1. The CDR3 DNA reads TGTGCCAGCAGCCAAACAGGGGACGGCTACACCTTC. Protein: CASSQTGDGYTF.